This T cell receptor beta chain was observed in a study of T cells in Graves' hyperthyroidism and ophthalmopathy. Of note for this clonotype: The antigen remains unidentified. A read error is possible here, since a much larger clone lies one base away.

Hyperthyroidism in the patients, aged 18 to 65, was newly diagnosed and under 2 months in duration. Diagnosing involved the use of clinical symptoms, serum thyroxine and TRAb, thyroid ultrasound and orbital computed tomography. PBMCs came from more than 8.5 ml fresh peripheral blood. The CDR3 regions of TCR beta were amplified from RNA transcripts. Primed by the HTBI set, a first-round RT-PCR was run on the TCR CDR3. TCRdb used MiXCR to reprocess the multiplex PCR reads, holding one entry per CDR3 protein. The sample lists fewer than 400,000 distinct CDR3 sequences; 15% to 18% were seen once. Regarding the study as a whole: Blood samples included most of the expanded thyroid clonotypes exceeding 0.001.

The V and J ends lost 0 bases and 6 bases respectively, with 9 bases between them. Per the germline V gene, CDR1 is MNHEY and CDR2 is SVGEGT. The CDR3 loop spans 14 amino acids. The chain uses TRBV6-2 or TRBV6-3 and TRBJ2-1; tentatively, D is TRBD1 or TRBD2 (7 bases each). Sequences were obtained from blood. The TCR originated in a young woman with Graves' hyperthyroidism that later progressed to Graves' ophthalmopathy. CDR3 coding DNA: TGTGCCAGCAGTTACTCCAGGGGGGGCAATGAGCAGTTCTTC. Translated, it gives CASSYSRGGNEQFF.